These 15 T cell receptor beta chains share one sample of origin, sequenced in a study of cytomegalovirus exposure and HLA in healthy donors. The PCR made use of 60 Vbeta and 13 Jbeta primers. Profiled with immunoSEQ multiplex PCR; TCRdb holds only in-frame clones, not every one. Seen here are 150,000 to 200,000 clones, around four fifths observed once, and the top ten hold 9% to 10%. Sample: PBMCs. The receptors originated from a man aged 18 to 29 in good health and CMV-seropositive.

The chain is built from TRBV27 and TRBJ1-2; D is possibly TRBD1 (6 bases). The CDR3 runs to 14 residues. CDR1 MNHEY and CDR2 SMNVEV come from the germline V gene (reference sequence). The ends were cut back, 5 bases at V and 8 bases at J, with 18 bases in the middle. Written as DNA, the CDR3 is TGTGCCAGCAGTGGTTGGGACATCTCAGGGGGCTACACCTTC. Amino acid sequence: CASSGWDISGGYTF.

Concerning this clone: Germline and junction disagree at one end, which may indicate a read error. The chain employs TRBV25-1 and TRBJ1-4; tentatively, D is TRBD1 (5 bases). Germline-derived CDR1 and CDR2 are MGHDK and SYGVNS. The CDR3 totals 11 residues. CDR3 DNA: TGTGCCAGCAGTATCCCCGGGACTTTCTTCTTT. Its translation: CASSIPGTFFF.

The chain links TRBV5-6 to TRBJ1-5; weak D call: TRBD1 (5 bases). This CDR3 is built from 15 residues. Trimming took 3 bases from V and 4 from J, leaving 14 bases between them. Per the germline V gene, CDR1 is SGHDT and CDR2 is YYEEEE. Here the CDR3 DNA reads TGTGCCAGCAGCTCGTTTTACAGGCTTAATCAGCCCCAGCATTTT. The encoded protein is CASSSFYRLNQPQHF.

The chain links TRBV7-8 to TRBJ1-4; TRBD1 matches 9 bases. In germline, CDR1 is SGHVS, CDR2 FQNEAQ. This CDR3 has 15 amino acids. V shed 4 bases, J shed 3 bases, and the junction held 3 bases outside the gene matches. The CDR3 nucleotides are TGTGCCAGCAGCTCCCGGACAGGGGCTAATGAAAAACTGTTTTTT. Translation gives CASSSRTGANEKLFF.

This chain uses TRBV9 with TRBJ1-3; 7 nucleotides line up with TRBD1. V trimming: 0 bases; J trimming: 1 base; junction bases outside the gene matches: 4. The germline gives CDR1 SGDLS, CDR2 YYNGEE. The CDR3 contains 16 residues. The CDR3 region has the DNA TGTGCCAGCAGCGTAGGAGGGGGCGCTTCTGGAAACACCATATATTTT. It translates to CASSVGGGASGNTIYF.

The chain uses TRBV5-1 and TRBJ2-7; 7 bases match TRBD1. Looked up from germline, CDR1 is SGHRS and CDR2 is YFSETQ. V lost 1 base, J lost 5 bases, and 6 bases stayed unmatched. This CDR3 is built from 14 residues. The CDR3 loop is CASSLLGQANEQYF. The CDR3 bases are TGCGCCAGCAGCTTGTTAGGACAGGCTAACGAGCAGTACTTC.

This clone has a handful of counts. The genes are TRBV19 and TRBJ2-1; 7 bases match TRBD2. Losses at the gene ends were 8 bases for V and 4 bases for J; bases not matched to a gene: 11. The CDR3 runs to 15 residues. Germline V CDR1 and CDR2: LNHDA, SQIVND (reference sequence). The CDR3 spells CASSPTVGGYNEQFF. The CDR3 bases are TGTGCCAGTTCCCCGACGGTGGGGGGGTACAATGAGCAGTTCTTC.

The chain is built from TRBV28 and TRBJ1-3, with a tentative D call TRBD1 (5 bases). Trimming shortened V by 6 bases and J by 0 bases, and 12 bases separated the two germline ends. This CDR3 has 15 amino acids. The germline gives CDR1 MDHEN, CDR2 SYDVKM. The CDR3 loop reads CASRDTSFSGNTIYF. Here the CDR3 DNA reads TGTGCCAGCAGGGACACATCCTTCTCTGGAAACACCATATATTTT.

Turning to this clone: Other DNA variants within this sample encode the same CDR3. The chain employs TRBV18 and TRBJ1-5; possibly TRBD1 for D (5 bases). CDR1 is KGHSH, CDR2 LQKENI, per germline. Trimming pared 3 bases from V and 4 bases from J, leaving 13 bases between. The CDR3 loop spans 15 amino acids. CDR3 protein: CASSPPGQGNQPQHF. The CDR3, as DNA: TGTGCCAGCTCACCGCCAGGGCAGGGAAATCAGCCCCAGCATTTT.

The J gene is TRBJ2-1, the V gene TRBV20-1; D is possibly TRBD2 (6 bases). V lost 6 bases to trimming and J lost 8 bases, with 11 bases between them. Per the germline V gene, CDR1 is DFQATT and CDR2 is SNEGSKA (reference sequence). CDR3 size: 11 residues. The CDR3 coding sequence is TGCAGTGCAGAGCGGGCCGATGAGCAGTTCTTC. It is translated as CSAERADEQFF.

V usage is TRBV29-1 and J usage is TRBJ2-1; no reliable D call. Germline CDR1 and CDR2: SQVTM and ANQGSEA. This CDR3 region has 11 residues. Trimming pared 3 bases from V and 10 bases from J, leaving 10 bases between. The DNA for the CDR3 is TGCAGCGTTGAGGAGCTATGGGAGCAGTTCTTC. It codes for CSVEELWEQFF.

The CDR3 DNA follows: TGTGCCAGCAGCCAAGCGTCTAGCGGGAGCTGGGAGACCCAGTACTTC. It specifies CASSQASSGSWETQYF. The chain recombines TRBV4-2 with TRBJ2-5; TRBD2 agrees at 10 bases. This CDR3 is built from 16 residues. Germline V gene sequence: CDR1 LGHNA, CDR2 YNFKEQ. Trimming removed 1 base from V and 5 bases from J; junction bases left unmatched: 7.

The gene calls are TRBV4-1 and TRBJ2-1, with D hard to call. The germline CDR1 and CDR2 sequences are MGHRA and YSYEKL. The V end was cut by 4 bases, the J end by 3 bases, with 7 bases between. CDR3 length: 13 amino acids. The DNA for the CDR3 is TGCGCCAGCAGCCCTATCCGCTACAATGAGCAGTTCTTC. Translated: CASSPIRYNEQFF.

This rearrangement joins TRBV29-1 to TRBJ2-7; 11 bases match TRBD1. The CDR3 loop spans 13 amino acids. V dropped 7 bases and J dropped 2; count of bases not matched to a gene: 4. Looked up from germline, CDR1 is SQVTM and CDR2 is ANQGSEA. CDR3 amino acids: CSAGTGGAYEQYF. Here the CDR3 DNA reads TGCAGCGCCGGGACAGGGGGAGCCTACGAGCAGTACTTC.

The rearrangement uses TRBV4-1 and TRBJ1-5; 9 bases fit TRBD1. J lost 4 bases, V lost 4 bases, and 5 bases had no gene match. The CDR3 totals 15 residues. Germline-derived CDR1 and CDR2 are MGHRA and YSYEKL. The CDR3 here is CASSLRQGENQPQHF. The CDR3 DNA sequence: TGCGCCAGCAGCCTACGACAGGGGGAAAATCAGCCCCAGCATTTT.